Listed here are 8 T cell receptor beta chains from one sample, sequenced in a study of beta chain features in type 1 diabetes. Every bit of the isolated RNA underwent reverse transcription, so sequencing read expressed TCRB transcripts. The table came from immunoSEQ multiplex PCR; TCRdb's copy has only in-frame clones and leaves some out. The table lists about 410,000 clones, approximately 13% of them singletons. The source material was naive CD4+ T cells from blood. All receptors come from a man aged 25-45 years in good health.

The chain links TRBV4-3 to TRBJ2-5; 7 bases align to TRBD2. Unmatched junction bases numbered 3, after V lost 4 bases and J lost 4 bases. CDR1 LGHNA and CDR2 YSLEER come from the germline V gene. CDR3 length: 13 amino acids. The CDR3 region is CASSRTGGETQYF. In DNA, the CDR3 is TGCGCCAGCAGCCGTACGGGGGGAGAGACCCAGTACTTC.

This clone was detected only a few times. CDR3 sequence: CASSSQGENEQFF. The CDR3 region has the DNA TGTGCCAGCAGCTCACAGGGTGAAAATGAGCAGTTCTTC. V gene TRBV7-9 combines with J gene TRBJ2-1, with D perhaps matching TRBD1 (6 bases). The germline V gene has CDR1 SEHNR and CDR2 FQNEAQ (reference sequence). The CDR3 runs to 13 residues. The V end lost 4 bases, the J end lost 7 bases, and 11 bases lay between the germline ends. The variable domain in full, completed from reference TRBV7-9 and TRBJ2-1, reads DTGVSQNPRHKITKRGQNVTFRCDPISEHNRLYWYRQTLGQGPEFLTYFQNEAQLEKSRLLSDRFSAERPKGSFSTLEIQRTEQGDSAMYLCASSSQGENEQFFGPGTRLTVL.

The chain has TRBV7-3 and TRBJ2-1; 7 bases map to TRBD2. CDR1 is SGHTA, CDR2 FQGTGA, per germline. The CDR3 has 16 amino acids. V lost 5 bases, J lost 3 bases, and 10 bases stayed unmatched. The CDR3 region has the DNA TGTGCCAGCAGCCCCGCTAGCGGAACCTACTACAATGAGCAGTTCTTC. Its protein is CASSPASGTYYNEQFF.

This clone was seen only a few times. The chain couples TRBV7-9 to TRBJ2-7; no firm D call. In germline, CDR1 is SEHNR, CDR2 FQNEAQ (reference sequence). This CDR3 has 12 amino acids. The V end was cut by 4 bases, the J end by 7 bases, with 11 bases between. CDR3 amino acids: CASSYPGGEQYV. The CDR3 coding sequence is TGTGCCAGCAGCTATCCTGGTGGGGAGCAGTACGTC.

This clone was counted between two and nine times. The CDR3 region has the DNA TGTGCCAGCAGCTCCTTTCGTACAGGGAGGATTACCTACGAGCAGTACGTC. Translation: CASSSFRTGRITYEQYV. V usage is TRBV5-6 and J usage is TRBJ2-7; the D call may be TRBD1 or TRBD2 (6 bases each). Germline CDR1 SGHDT, CDR2 YYEEEE. V was shortened by 3 bases and J by 2 bases, with 21 bases between the two germline ends. The CDR3 is made up of 17 amino acids.

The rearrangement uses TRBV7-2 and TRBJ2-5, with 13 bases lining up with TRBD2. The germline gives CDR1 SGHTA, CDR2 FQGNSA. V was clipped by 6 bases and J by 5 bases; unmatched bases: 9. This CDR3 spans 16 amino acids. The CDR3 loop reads CASRPGLAGLGETQYF. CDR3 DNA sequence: TGTGCCAGCAGGCCGGGACTAGCGGGGTTGGGGGAGACCCAGTACTTC.

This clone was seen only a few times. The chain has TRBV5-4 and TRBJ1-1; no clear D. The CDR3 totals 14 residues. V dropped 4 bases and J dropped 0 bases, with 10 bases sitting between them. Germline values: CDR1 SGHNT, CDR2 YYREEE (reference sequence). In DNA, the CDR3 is TGTGCCAGCAGCCAAACAGTGTTGAACACTGAAGCTTTCTTT. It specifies CASSQTVLNTEAFF.

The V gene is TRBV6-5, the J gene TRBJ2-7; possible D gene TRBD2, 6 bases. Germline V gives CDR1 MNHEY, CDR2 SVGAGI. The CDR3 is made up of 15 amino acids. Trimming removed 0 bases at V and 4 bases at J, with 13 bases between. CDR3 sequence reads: CASSYSRDFTYEQYF. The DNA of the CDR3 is TGTGCCAGCAGTTACTCGAGGGACTTTACATACGAGCAGTACTTC.